The 14 T cell receptor beta chains below all came from one sample that was sequenced in a study of T cell clones after liver transplantation. Repertoires were generated with immunoSEQ multiplex PCR, while TCRdb's copy carries only in-frame clones and drops some. Found here are about 75,000 clones, 80% to 90% of them singletons; the top ten hold 2% to 2.5%. This specimen was CD4+ T cells from blood, taken around 50 months after liver transplant. Source of these receptors: a human patient who received a liver transplant. A share of the T cells may be of graft donor origin.

The genes are TRBV6-1 and TRBJ1-5; unclear D gene. CDR1 and CDR2 from the germline V gene are MNHNS and SASEGT. This CDR3 spans 14 amino acids. Trimming took 6 bases from V and 0 from J, leaving 9 bases between them. CDR3 sequence reads: CASRATASNQPQHF. The CDR3 DNA sequence: TGTGCCAGCAGAGCTACAGCTAGCAATCAGCCCCAGCATTTT.

The J gene is TRBJ2-5, the V gene TRBV9; TRBD2 is a possible D gene (6 bases). Trimming pared 1 base from V and 5 bases from J, leaving 9 bases between. This CDR3 spans 13 amino acids. Per the germline V gene, CDR1 is SGDLS and CDR2 is YYNGEE. Here the CDR3 reads CASSVSGRETQYF. CDR3 nucleotide sequence: TGTGCCAGCAGCGTATCGGGGAGGGAGACCCAGTACTTC.

The chain recombines TRBV7-2 with TRBJ2-3; the D gene is possibly TRBD2 (5 bases). V was shortened by 5 bases and J by 2 bases, with 11 bases between the two germline ends. The germline gives CDR1 SGHTA, CDR2 FQGNSA. This CDR3 region has 14 residues. The CDR3 nucleotides read TGTGCCAGCAGCCCACCCGGGAACACAGATACGCAGTATTTT. It translates to CASSPPGNTDTQYF.

The chain couples TRBV7-9 to TRBJ2-5, with D tentatively TRBD2 (6 bases). The CDR3 is 13 amino acids. V was cut by 3 bases and J by 5 bases, with 10 bases left in between. Per germline, CDR1 SEHNR and CDR2 FQNEAQ (reference sequence). In nucleotides, the CDR3 is TGTGCCAGCAGCTTCGTTGGGAGGGAGACCCAGTACTTC. Protein sequence: CASSFVGRETQYF.

The rearrangement uses TRBV6-1 and TRBJ2-3, with D hard to call. Trimming left V 4 bases short and J 3 bases short, with 11 bases between. The germline V gene encodes CDR1 MNHNS and CDR2 SASEGT. The CDR3 length is 14 residues. CDR3 nucleotide sequence: TGTGCCAGCAGTGTCGGCAGGCGGACAGATACGCAGTATTTT. Its protein product is CASSVGRRTDTQYF.

The V gene is TRBV5-4, the J gene TRBJ2-3; D call uncertain. V was clipped by 2 bases and J by 0 bases, with 13 bases between them. The CDR3 loop spans 16 amino acids. CDR1 and CDR2 from the germline V gene are SGHNT and YYREEE (reference sequence). The CDR3 sequence is CASSFYRVVSTDTQYF. The CDR3 bases are TGTGCCAGCAGCTTCTACCGGGTCGTCAGCACAGATACGCAGTATTTT.

This clone appeared once. The chain recombines TRBV18 with TRBJ2-1; 7 bases align to TRBD1. This CDR3 comprises 14 residues. From germline, CDR1 is KGHSH and CDR2 LQKENI. Trimming cost V 2 bases and J 4 bases; bases outside gene matches: 2. The CDR3 sequence is CASSPGQVYNEQFF. In DNA form, the CDR3 reads TGTGCCAGCTCACCAGGACAGGTTTACAATGAGCAGTTCTTC.

This clone was counted between two and nine times. The chain combines TRBV4-2 with TRBJ2-2; TRBD2 aligns across 8 bases. This CDR3 region has 19 residues. After removal of 4 bases from V and 0 bases from J, the junction contained 13 bases not matched to a gene. CDR1 and CDR2 (germline): LGHNA, YNFKEQ. CDR3 sequence reads: CASSRGIGGGPSNTGELFF. The CDR3 DNA reads as TGTGCCAGCAGCCGGGGGATAGGCGGGGGGCCCTCGAACACCGGGGAGCTGTTTTTT.

The V gene is TRBV7-3, the J gene TRBJ2-3; D is tentatively TRBD1 or TRBD2 (7 bases each). The germline gives CDR1 SGHTA, CDR2 FQGTGA. Trimming took 0 bases from V and 2 from J, leaving 15 bases between them. CDR3 length equals 17 residues. CDR3 nucleotide sequence: TGTGCCAGCAGCTTAACGGGGAGGGGACAGCACACAGATACGCAGTATTTT. Its translation is CASSLTGRGQHTDTQYF.

This clone came up once. This chain connects TRBV9 to TRBJ1-2; D is perhaps TRBD1 (5 bases). The germline CDR1 and CDR2 sequences are SGDLS and YYNGEE. The CDR3 is 13 residues long. Trimming shortened V by 2 bases and J by 9 bases, and 14 bases separated the two germline ends. The CDR3 nucleotides are TGTGCCAGCAGCGTGATGGGGCGCGGGAGCTACACCTTC. Residues: CASSVMGRGSYTF.

The rearrangement links TRBV6-6 to TRBJ1-2; tentative D call: TRBD1 (5 bases). The germline V gene has CDR1 MNHNY and CDR2 SVGAGI (reference sequence). The V end lost 4 bases, the J end lost 3 bases, and 9 bases lay between the germline ends. There are 13 residues in the CDR3. The CDR3, as DNA: TGTGCCAGCAGTTCCGACAGAGACTATGGCTACACCTTC. It encodes CASSSDRDYGYTF.

J is TRBJ2-3 and V is TRBV7-8, with 14 bases fitting TRBD2. J was trimmed by 7 bases and V by 4 bases; bases with no gene match: 13. Germline loops: CDR1 SGHVS, CDR2 FQNEAQ. This CDR3 comprises 18 residues. As DNA, the CDR3 is TGTGCCAGCAGCTCCTTTCGACTAGCGGGAGGGCCGAGAAATACGCAGTATTTT. It specifies CASSSFRLAGGPRNTQYF.

This chain uses TRBV5-1 with TRBJ2-1, with D perhaps TRBD2 (6 bases). The V gene's germline CDR1 is SGHRS and CDR2 YFSETQ. The CDR3 has 13 residues. V gave up 2 bases and J gave up 7 bases, with 10 bases separating them. The CDR3 reads CASSFGGANEQFF. The CDR3 DNA reads TGCGCCAGCAGCTTCGGAGGGGCTAATGAGCAGTTCTTC.

The chain recombines TRBV11-3 with TRBJ1-1; 7 bases fit TRBD1. The V gene's germline CDR1 is SGHNT and CDR2 YENEEA. The J segment lost 2 bases and the V segment lost 1 base, leaving 4 bases of the junction unmatched. The CDR3 consists of 15 residues. This CDR3 reads CASSLAGTENTEAFF. CDR3 DNA sequence: TGTGCCAGCAGCTTAGCAGGGACAGAAAACACTGAAGCTTTCTTT.